This T cell receptor beta chain was recovered during a study of blood T cells in healthy people across ages (dated by TCRdb to between 2014 and 2016). In the study overall: In model experiments, template switching captured roughly one uniquely barcoded TCR beta cDNA molecule for every two T cells. For two donors (one aged 18 to 30 and one aged 80 or older), the study analyzed two additional independent replicas of 1 million unique cDNA reads from the same blood draw. Donors were grouped into four age groups: young (average 16 years), middle-aged (approximately 41), aged (around 62) and long-lived (approximately 81). Donors of different ages were randomly distributed across sequencing lanes to avoid experimental bias. Age-related changes in TCR beta repertoire diversity were measured in the study by deep sequencing normalized with unique cDNA molecular identifiers. Study-level results and caveats: Estimates of total diversity based on one million sequenced T cells were regarded as lower bounds and as underestimates. As age increased, observed TCR beta diversity per million T cells dropped in a roughly linear way, and a significant reduction was already evident by age around 41. A strong correlation was found between observed TCR beta diversity and the percentage of naive T cells measured by flow cytometry. The long-lived group showed more naive CD4+ T cells, fewer expanded clones and increased TCR diversity than the aged group, suggesting age selection. Bulk unsorted PBMC profiling prevented conclusive comparison of naive and antigen-experienced compartments. Donor CMV infection status was unknown, potentially confounding age-related changes in expanded clonotypes.

Systemically healthy Caucasian individuals from Russia, around 38 in total and aged roughly 6 to 100 years, were included as donors. Each donor gave 9 to 10 milliliters of peripheral blood, collected into EDTA-treated Vacutainer tubes. PBMCs were isolated by Ficoll-Paque density-gradient centrifugation, with at least 7 million obtained per sample. Trizol reagent was used to extract total RNA from the PBMCs, yielding at least 6 micrograms per sample. Naive CD45RAhigh/CD27high T cell percentages were measured by flow cytometry on a PBMC aliquot from every donor. Comment on this clonotype: Its recognized antigen is unknown. No base qualities exist here, and no much larger clone lies one base off it.

Trimming leaves V shorter by 6 bases and J shorter by 7 bases, with the junction holding 15 bases beyond the gene matches. The CDR3 starts with the cysteine, ends with the phenylalanine, and has 16 residues. The sequence is cut down to CDR3 DNA, 48 bases in frame from base 1. Reading the germline V gene gives CDR1 SGHVS and CDR2 FQNEAQ. The library was prepared using 5' RACE. Sequenced using an Illumina HiSeq 2500. The second PCR ran for roughly 7 to 11 cycles and used a J-beta primer mix along with a sample-barcoded 5' primer. A unique molecular identifier was introduced onto each TCR beta cDNA molecule by a template-switch 5' adaptor carrying 12 random nucleotides. Each sample yielded at least 3 million CDR3-containing paired-end reads. All of the RNA was converted into first-strand cDNA using the Mint cDNA synthesis kit, with a TRBC-specific oligonucleotide serving as the primer. Following uracil-DNA glycosylase treatment, all cDNA underwent a first 18-cycle PCR with the universal primers M1SS and BC2_uni_R. On the study's bioinformatics: Each sample was normalized by randomly selecting 1 million high-quality reads, each carrying a distinct molecular identifier. Instead of being binned into consensus sequences, reads with shared molecular identifiers were discarded. MiTCR, run with a Q25 quality threshold and the strictest error-elimination algorithm, handled CDR3 identification, clonotype clustering and error correction. A nonparametric unseen species model using Euler transformation provided a lower-bound estimate of total TCR beta diversity. The public reads were run again by TCRdb, first through fastp at Q25 and then through MiXCR, and only productive beta chains were kept. Rows with a matching CDR3 protein are joined into one entry that keeps the most common DNA and genes. The V and J calls reflect TCRdb's pipeline rather than the authors' work. The sample yields approximately 790,000 distinct CDR3 sequences; about 62% were counted once. The ten largest clones add up to 25% to 35% of the sample.

The chain joins TRBV7-8 to TRBJ1-2, and 9 junctional nucleotides match TRBD1. The receptor was derived from a man aged 25 to 40 in good health. Sequencing was carried out using blood. The base sequence is TGTGCCAGCAGTCCTCCGGGACAGGGACTTCTCGTTGGCTACACCTTC. It encodes CASSPPGQGLLVGYTF.